Below are 30 T cell receptor beta chains sequenced from a single sample in a study of blood T cell repertoires in COVID-19. Produced via immunoSEQ multiplex PCR; TCRdb's table is partial and in-frame only. The sample lists some 190,000 clones, roughly 84% occurring once. The specimen was PBMCs or T cells enriched from blood (not recorded which). The receptors here all came from a woman aged 25 to 39 who had been exposed to COVID-19.

The chain has TRBV10-3 and TRBJ2-7; D is ambiguous. With 2 bases removed from V and 0 bases from J, the gap between germline ends came to 11 bases. Germline V lookup: CDR1 ENHRY, CDR2 SYGVKD. The length of the CDR3 is 15 residues. CDR3 nucleotide sequence: TGTGCCATCAGTGAGGAGTTTTCCACCTCCTACGAGCAGTACTTC. This translates into CAISEEFSTSYEQYF.

The chain combines TRBV5-1 with TRBJ1-2, with D possibly being TRBD1 (5 bases). The germline CDR1 and CDR2 sequences are SGHRS and YFSETQ. Trimming shortened V by 2 bases and J by 8 bases, and 13 bases separated the two germline ends. The CDR3 is 13 amino acids. The CDR3 spells CASSFGGDWGYTF. The CDR3, as DNA: TGCGCCAGCAGCTTTGGTGGGGACTGGGGCTACACCTTC.

The chain carries TRBV4-1 and TRBJ2-2; 14 nucleotides align to TRBD2. The CDR3 extends over 20 amino acids. The junction had 13 bases not matched to a gene; V was cut back by 1 base and J by 6 bases. Germline CDR1 and CDR2: MGHRA and YSYEKL. Here the CDR3 reads CASSQVFGLAGGRRPGELFF. The CDR3 DNA reads as TGCGCCAGCAGCCAAGTGTTCGGACTAGCGGGGGGCCGGAGACCCGGGGAGCTGTTTTTT.

The CDR3 sequence: CASSDIGVGNTIYF. The CDR3 nucleotides are TGTGCCAGCAGCGATATAGGGGTGGGAAACACCATATATTTT. The chain employs TRBV9 and TRBJ1-3; possible D gene TRBD1, 5 bases. This CDR3 region has 14 residues. CDR1 is SGDLS and CDR2 is YYNGEE in the germline V gene. The V and J ends lost 3 bases and 4 bases respectively, with 11 bases between them.

This clone was found once. The chain combines TRBV5-4 with TRBJ1-5; D remains unclear. With 4 bases removed from V and 0 bases from J, the gap between germline ends came to 5 bases. The CDR3 contains 13 residues. Germline CDR1 and CDR2: SGHNT and YYREEE (reference sequence). The CDR3 nucleotides are TGTGCCAGCAGCGTTAATAGCAATCAGCCCCAGCATTTT. Protein product: CASSVNSNQPQHF.

This clone has only one observation. The chain is built from TRBV5-4 and TRBJ2-1; the match to TRBD2 covers 10 bases. The junction had 5 bases not matched to a gene; V was cut back by 2 bases and J by 6 bases. The CDR3 totals 15 residues. The germline gives CDR1 SGHNT, CDR2 YYREEE (reference sequence). The CDR3 protein is CASSFGASGGNEQFF. The CDR3 DNA follows: TGTGCCAGCAGCTTCGGCGCTAGCGGGGGCAATGAGCAGTTCTTC.

The V gene is TRBV4-3, the J gene TRBJ1-1; D gene unclear. This CDR3 region has 14 residues. The V and J ends lost 0 bases and 5 bases respectively, with 10 bases between them. Germline V gene sequence: CDR1 LGHNA, CDR2 YSLEER. The CDR3 sequence: CASSQEKTRTEAFF. In DNA, the CDR3 is TGCGCCAGCAGCCAAGAAAAGACTCGGACTGAAGCTTTCTTT.

A remark on this clone: The same CDR3 arises from other DNA sequences in this sample as well. V gene TRBV6-5 combines with J gene TRBJ2-1; 12 bases align to TRBD2. The CDR3 is made up of 15 amino acids. Germline V gene sequence: CDR1 MNHEY, CDR2 SVGAGI. The trim removed 6 bases at V and 4 bases at J, leaving 4 bases unmatched. CDR3 sequence: CASSSTSGGYNEQFF. DNA of the CDR3: TGTGCCAGCAGCTCGACTAGCGGGGGATACAATGAGCAGTTCTTC.

In this sample, this clone turned up many times. The chain uses TRBV19 and TRBJ2-7; TRBD2 agrees at 7 bases. The CDR3 runs 16 residues. The ends lost 1 base at V and 2 bases at J; junction bases unmatched: 8. Germline loops: CDR1 LNHDA, CDR2 SQIVND (reference sequence). CDR3 region: CASSIASPSGTYEQYF. The CDR3 nucleotides are TGTGCCAGTAGTATAGCGTCGCCTAGCGGAACCTACGAGCAGTACTTC.

The rearrangement links TRBV10-3 to TRBJ2-1; 10 bases line up with TRBD2. After removal of 5 bases from V and 9 bases from J, the junction contained 7 bases not matched to a gene. Germline V gene lookup returns CDR1 ENHRY and CDR2 SYGVKD. The CDR3 runs 14 residues. The CDR3, as DNA: TGTGCCATCAGTACCAGCGGGGGGGCCGGTGAGCAGTTCTTC. Encoded protein: CAISTSGGAGEQFF.

The chain carries TRBV6-2 or TRBV6-3 and TRBJ1-2; 9 bases line up with TRBD1. The V gene's germline CDR1 is MNHEY and CDR2 SVGEGT. The CDR3 loop spans 16 amino acids. J was trimmed by 3 bases and V by 6 bases; bases with no gene match: 11. Here the CDR3 reads CASSLRWTGEYYGYTF. The CDR3, as DNA: TGTGCCAGCAGCCTTCGCTGGACAGGGGAGTACTATGGCTACACCTTC.

The chain employs TRBV7-6 and TRBJ1-1; the D is unclear. The CDR3 totals 15 residues. V was trimmed by 1 base and J by 3 bases, leaving 12 bases between them. The germline CDR1 and CDR2 sequences are SGHVS and FNYEAQ. CDR3 in DNA: TGTGCCAGCAGCTTAGAAGCGGGAGTCGACACTGAAGCTTTCTTT. Translated: CASSLEAGVDTEAFF.

This sequence joins TRBV7-9 and TRBJ1-1; a weak D match, TRBD1 (6 bases). This CDR3 contains 16 residues. V lost 7 bases and J lost 4, with 22 bases in between. The germline gives CDR1 SEHNR, CDR2 FQNEAQ (reference sequence). CDR3 sequence reads: CASNNAGAAGSTEAFF. The CDR3, as DNA: TGTGCCAGCAACAACGCAGGGGCCGCTGGGAGCACTGAAGCTTTCTTT.

The chain is built from TRBV6-2 or TRBV6-3 and TRBJ2-1, with 8 nucleotides matching TRBD2. CDR1 and CDR2 (germline): MNHEY, SVGEGT. V lost 4 bases, J lost 3 bases, and 5 bases stayed unmatched. The CDR3 spans 15 residues. The CDR3 protein is CASSSAGGNYNEQFF. The CDR3 DNA sequence: TGTGCCAGCAGTTCGGCGGGGGGCAACTACAATGAGCAGTTCTTC.

This chain joins TRBV7-8 and TRBJ2-5; a possible D gene is TRBD2 (6 bases). The V and J ends lost 6 bases and 4 bases respectively, with 12 bases between them. The CDR3 runs 13 residues. Germline-derived CDR1 and CDR2 are SGHVS and FQNEAQ. The CDR3, as DNA: TGTGCCAGCAGGTCCGGGAGCTCAGAGACCCAGTACTTC. Translated, it gives CASRSGSSETQYF.

This clone was counted once. The gene calls are TRBV5-4 and TRBJ1-2; D unresolved. With 1 base removed from V and 3 bases from J, the gap between germline ends came to 13 bases. The V gene's germline CDR1 is SGHNT and CDR2 YYREEE (reference sequence). The CDR3 has 15 amino acids. Written as DNA, the CDR3 is TGTGCCAGCAGCTTGTACAGAGAGCCAGACTATGGCTACACCTTC. Its translation: CASSLYREPDYGYTF. The full variable domain, completed using reference TRBV5-4 and TRBJ1-2, is ETGVTQSPTHLIKTRGQQVTLRCSSQSGHNTVSWYQQALGQGPQFIFQYYREEENGRGNFPPRFSGLQFPNYSSELNVNALELDDSALYLCASSLYREPDYGYTFGSGTRLTVV.

This clone was seen only once. DNA of the CDR3: TGTGCCAGCAGTGAATATATCACACCTAATTCACCCCTCCACTTT. The encoded protein is CASSEYITPNSPLHF. The chain employs TRBV25-1 and TRBJ1-6; D is unclear. The CDR3 runs to 15 residues. V dropped 0 bases and J dropped 6 bases, with 9 bases sitting between them. Germline lookup yields CDR1 MGHDK and CDR2 SYGVNS.

This clone was counted a few times. V is TRBV19 and J is TRBJ2-7; 8 nucleotides agree with TRBD1. V shed 1 base and J 7 bases; nucleotides not matched to a gene: 3. The germline CDR1 and CDR2 sequences are LNHDA and SQIVND (reference sequence). The CDR3 sequence is 13 residues long. The CDR3 loop is CASSIGTGREQYF. CDR3 coding DNA: TGTGCCAGTAGTATAGGGACAGGGCGGGAGCAGTACTTC.

The chain couples TRBV7-8 to TRBJ2-3; TRBD2 agrees at 7 bases. This CDR3 has 12 amino acids. Germline loops: CDR1 SGHVS, CDR2 FQNEAQ. With 5 bases clipped from V and 6 bases from J, the junction kept 2 bases outside the gene matches. The CDR3 reads CASSPGGDTQYF. The CDR3 DNA reads TGTGCCAGCAGCCCCGGGGGGGATACGCAGTATTTT.

The chain is built from TRBV10-3 and TRBJ1-1; possible D gene TRBD1, 5 bases. CDR1 is ENHRY, CDR2 SYGVKD, per germline. Trimming removed 10 bases from V and 4 bases from J, with 13 bases in between. This CDR3 is 12 amino acids long. The CDR3 is CATTWGGTEAFF. The CDR3 region has the DNA TGTGCCACGACGTGGGGGGGCACTGAAGCTTTCTTT.

The chain employs TRBV7-9 and TRBJ1-4, with no clear D. The CDR3 extends over 13 amino acids. CDR1 and CDR2 (germline): SEHNR, FQNEAQ (reference sequence). Trimming pared 10 bases from V and 0 bases from J, leaving 9 bases between. The DNA of the CDR3 is TGTGCCACTACCCACGCAACTAATGAAAAACTGTTTTTT. This encodes CATTHATNEKLFF.

V gene TRBV10-2 combines with J gene TRBJ1-5, with 8 nucleotides matching TRBD1. The CDR3 has 14 residues. Trimming removed 6 bases from V and 7 bases from J; junction bases left unmatched: 8. Germline V lookup: CDR1 WSHSY, CDR2 SAAADI. The CDR3 is CASRASGGEQPQHF. CDR3 nucleotides: TGCGCCAGCAGGGCGTCAGGGGGCGAACAGCCCCAGCATTTT.

The chain uses TRBV7-2 and TRBJ2-7; TRBD2 matches 7 bases. Germline-derived CDR1 and CDR2 are SGHTA and FQGNSA. J lost 2 bases, V lost 2 bases, and 3 bases had no gene match. CDR3 length: 14 amino acids. The CDR3 bases are TGTGCCAGCAGCTTATTTGGGAGGGCCTACGAGCAGTACTTC. It translates to CASSLFGRAYEQYF. Supplemented by reference TRBV7-2 and TRBJ2-7, the full variable domain reads GAGVSQSPSNKVTEKGKDVELRCDPISGHTALYWYRQSLGQGLEFLIYFQGNSAPDKSGLPSDRFSAERTGGSVSTLTIQRTQQEDSAVYLCASSLFGRAYEQYFGPGTRLTVT.

The chain is built from TRBV7-2 and TRBJ1-2; 7 nucleotides match TRBD1. V was clipped by 1 base and J by 4 bases; unmatched bases: 6. The germline V gene has CDR1 SGHTA and CDR2 FQGNSA. CDR3 size: 15 residues. DNA of the CDR3: TGTGCCAGCAGCTTAGTTTTTGCAGGGGGCTATGGCTACACCTTC. The encoded protein is CASSLVFAGGYGYTF.

The CDR3 is CATSRDRTASYEQYF. The CDR3 DNA follows: TGTGCCACCAGCAGAGATAGGACAGCGTCCTACGAGCAGTACTTC. The rearrangement links TRBV15 to TRBJ2-7; perhaps TRBD1 as D (6 bases). The CDR3 spans 15 residues. Trimming took off 0 bases at V and 1 base at J, with 10 bases between the two ends. Germline CDR1 is LNHNV and CDR2 is YYDKDF (reference sequence).

This clone was seen a handful of times. The chain joins TRBV13 to TRBJ1-2; the match to TRBD1 covers 7 bases. CDR1 and CDR2 (germline): PRHDT, FYEKMQ (reference sequence). CDR3 size: 15 residues. The junction had 13 bases not matched to a gene; V was cut back by 5 bases and J by 7 bases. CDR3 DNA sequence: TGTGCCAGCAGCCGACCCTCGACAGGGTCGGGTGGCTACACCTTC. Its translation: CASSRPSTGSGGYTF.

The chain employs TRBV25-1 and TRBJ2-3; no clear D gene. Germline V lookup: CDR1 MGHDK, CDR2 SYGVNS. Between the trimmed V and J ends, which lost 5 bases and 7 bases, there was a span of 4 bases. This CDR3 comprises 10 residues. The CDR3 nucleotides read TGTGCCAGCAGTTTAAATACGCAGTATTTT. It specifies CASSLNTQYF.

V gene TRBV10-3 combines with J gene TRBJ2-1; 10 nucleotides line up with TRBD2. Trimming at V came to 3 bases and at J to 7 bases, leaving 9 bases not matched to a gene. The CDR3 is 16 amino acids. The germline CDR1 and CDR2 sequences are ENHRY and SYGVKD. The CDR3 protein is CAISDFERGGRNEQFF. The CDR3 coding sequence is TGTGCCATCAGTGACTTCGAGCGGGGGGGCCGAAATGAGCAGTTCTTC.

The CDR3 here is CASSLSTSGVGTDTQYF. CDR3 DNA sequence: TGCGCCAGCAGCTTGTCGACTAGCGGGGTTGGCACAGATACGCAGTATTTT. The chain carries TRBV5-1 and TRBJ2-3; 11 positions match TRBD2. Germline V CDR1 and CDR2: SGHRS, YFSETQ. The CDR3 loop spans 17 amino acids. J was trimmed by 1 base and V by 1 base; bases with no gene match: 5.

This clone was detected only once. The CDR3 coding sequence is TGCGCCAGCAGCCACGGAGATAATGAAAAACTGTTTTTT. Its translation is CASSHGDNEKLFF. The chain joins TRBV4-3 to TRBJ1-4; D gene unclear. Looked up from germline, CDR1 is LGHNA and CDR2 is YSLEER. This CDR3 has 13 residues. Trimming left V 3 bases short and J 4 bases short, with 6 bases between.